The 22 T cell receptor beta chains below all came from one sample that was sequenced in a study of high-grade serous ovarian cancer treatment subgroups (dated by TCRdb to the early 2020s). Tumor samples were obtained before definitive surgery or chemotherapy. The protocol used for the library was the immunoSEQ multiplex PCR assay. TCRdb re-hosts the immuneACCESS table, in-frame sequences only. Its copies lack some clones; in the studies checked, an unresolved V gene accounts for under half of them, and the cause for the rest is not known. This sample holds 2,800 or so clones; 65% to 75% were observed only once. The ten largest clonotypes hold about 4.6% of the sample. The specimen sequenced was tumor tissue. These TCRs come from a human donor with high-grade serous ovarian cancer.

The J gene is TRBJ1-2, the V gene TRBV30; the D gene is possibly TRBD1 (6 bases). The CDR3 is 12 amino acids. Germline V CDR1 and CDR2: GTSNPN, SVGIG (reference sequence). V lost 5 bases and J 8 bases, leaving 15 bases between the germline ends. The DNA for the CDR3 is TGTGCCTGGGCACGGGACACTGGAGGCTACACCTTC. This codes for CAWARDTGGYTF.

The chain has TRBV30 and TRBJ2-3; D might be TRBD1 (5 bases). Trimming took 4 bases from V and 6 from J, leaving 14 bases between them. The CDR3 loop spans 13 amino acids. CDR1 is GTSNPN, CDR2 SVGIG, per germline (reference sequence). The CDR3 is CAWNTGEGDTQYF. In DNA, the CDR3 is TGTGCCTGGAATACAGGAGAAGGGGATACGCAGTATTTT.

The V gene is TRBV20-1, the J gene TRBJ2-5; D unresolved. The J call may be mistaken, given a closer DNA end match to TRBJ2-7. This CDR3 region has 11 residues. CDR1 and CDR2 from the germline V gene are DFQATT and SNEGSKA (reference sequence). CDR3 sequence reads: CSASSLDEQYF. The CDR3 DNA reads TGCAGTGCTAGTAGCCTCGACGAGCAGTACTTC.

V and J are TRBV5-1 and TRBJ2-1, with 7 bases matching TRBD2. Germline CDR1 and CDR2: SGHRS and YFSETQ. CDR3 size: 17 residues. The trim removed 1 base at V and 0 bases at J, leaving 7 bases unmatched. CDR3 nucleotide sequence: TGCGCCAGCAGCTTGAGGCCTAGCGGAAACTCCTACAATGAGCAGTTCTTC. Its translation is CASSLRPSGNSYNEQFF.

This chain connects TRBV2 to TRBJ2-7; 10 bases line up with TRBD2. The junction had 9 bases not matched to a gene; V was cut back by 6 bases and J by 4 bases. The germline V gene has CDR1 SNHLY and CDR2 FYNNEI. CDR3 length: 15 residues. CDR3 amino acids: CASSSKRGGRYEQYF. For the CDR3, the DNA is TGTGCCAGCAGCTCCAAGCGGGGGGGACGGTACGAGCAGTACTTC.

This rearrangement joins TRBV4-1 to TRBJ2-1; D remains unclear. The V gene's germline CDR1 is MGHRA and CDR2 YSYEKL. The V and J ends lost 1 base and 5 bases respectively, with 18 bases between them. This CDR3 has 17 amino acids. The CDR3 is CASSQGVWVTLNNEQFF. CDR3 DNA: TGCGCCAGCAGCCAAGGGGTTTGGGTTACTCTAAACAATGAGCAGTTCTTC.

This clone was detected only a few times. The V call is TRBV19, the J call TRBJ2-7, with 10 bases identical to TRBD1. Germline CDR1 LNHDA, CDR2 SQIVND (reference sequence). This CDR3 region has 14 residues. The ends lost 4 bases at V and 3 bases at J; junction bases unmatched: 3. CDR3 DNA sequence: TGTGCCAGTAGTACCGGGACAGGGGACTACGAGCAGTACTTC. Its protein is CASSTGTGDYEQYF.

The chain uses TRBV7-9 and TRBJ2-1, with 7 positions matching TRBD1. Per the germline V gene, CDR1 is SEHNR and CDR2 is FQNEAQ (reference sequence). The CDR3 totals 16 residues. Trimming at V came to 7 bases and at J to 1 base, leaving 10 bases not matched to a gene. The CDR3 sequence is CASIQLPGQSYNEQFF. DNA for the CDR3: TGTGCCAGCATCCAACTACCGGGACAGTCCTACAATGAGCAGTTCTTC.

The sample holds one count of this clone. V and J are TRBV4-3 and TRBJ1-2, with a weak D call TRBD1 (6 bases). Germline values: CDR1 LGHNA, CDR2 YSLEER. This CDR3 contains 16 residues. Trimming shortened V by 0 bases and J by 3 bases, and 14 bases separated the two germline ends. In DNA form, the CDR3 reads TGCGCCAGCAGCCAAGAATGGGGGGCGCGTCACTATGGCTACACCTTC. Translating gives CASSQEWGARHYGYTF.

The table lists this clone with a few counts. The chain has TRBV6-1 and TRBJ1-2, with a tentative D call TRBD1 (6 bases). Trimming shortened V by 1 base and J by 4 bases, and 13 bases separated the two germline ends. The length of the CDR3 is 15 residues. Per the germline V gene, CDR1 is MNHNS and CDR2 is SASEGT. In nucleotides, the CDR3 is TGTGCCAGCAGTGAAGTGCCAGGGGATATCTATGGCTACACCTTC. Protein sequence: CASSEVPGDIYGYTF.

The chain is built from TRBV7-2 and TRBJ2-7, with 10 bases fitting TRBD1. With 5 bases clipped from V and 3 bases from J, the junction kept 4 bases outside the gene matches. CDR3 length equals 14 residues. The germline V gene has CDR1 SGHTA and CDR2 FQGNSA. This CDR3 reads CASSRDRGGYEQYF. The CDR3 DNA reads as TGTGCCAGCAGCCGGGACAGGGGCGGCTACGAGCAGTACTTC.

CDR3 residues: CASSPIGLAGVPSYNEQFF. The CDR3 bases are TGTGCCAGCAGTCCTATCGGTTTAGCGGGGGTCCCCTCCTACAATGAGCAGTTCTTC. The chain carries TRBV27 and TRBJ2-1; TRBD2 agrees at 9 bases. CDR3 size: 19 residues. Germline CDR1 MNHEY, CDR2 SMNVEV (reference sequence). J lost 0 bases, V lost 5 bases, and 14 bases had no gene match.

The chain combines TRBV11-3 with TRBJ1-1; 9 bases fit TRBD1. V dropped 8 bases and J dropped 1; count of bases not matched to a gene: 11. CDR1 SGHNT and CDR2 YENEEA come from the germline V gene. This CDR3 comprises 16 residues. CDR3 bases: TGTGCCAGCCGGAAACGGACAGGGGCGCGGAACACTGAAGCTTTCTTT. Its protein is CASRKRTGARNTEAFF.

This chain's CDR3 is CASTGGGDYNEQFF. The CDR3 bases are TGTGCCAGTACGGGGGGAGGGGACTACAATGAGCAGTTCTTC. The chain couples TRBV19 to TRBJ2-1, with TRBD2 identical over 7 bases. V gave up 7 bases and J gave up 3 bases; unmatched junction bases: 6. Germline V lookup: CDR1 LNHDA, CDR2 SQIVND (reference sequence). The CDR3 is 14 amino acids.

V is TRBV6-5 and J is TRBJ1-5, with D hard to call. CDR3 length equals 15 residues. Trimming removed 3 bases from V and 4 bases from J, with 13 bases in between. Germline CDR1 MNHEY, CDR2 SVGAGI. The CDR3 here is CASSYGLEANQPQHF. DNA for the CDR3: TGTGCCAGCAGTTATGGCCTGGAGGCAAATCAGCCCCAGCATTTT.

There are a few counts of this clone. The chain is built from TRBV19 and TRBJ2-7, with 7 bases fitting TRBD1. Germline trimming cut 2 bases from V and 0 bases from J; bases unmatched to any gene: 7. The CDR3 is 16 residues long. CDR1 is LNHDA, CDR2 SQIVND, per germline (reference sequence). CDR3 amino acids: CASSISGQENSYEQYF. DNA of the CDR3: TGTGCCAGTAGTATAAGTGGACAGGAAAACTCCTACGAGCAGTACTTC.

As regards this clone: One end of the junction varies from germline; a read error may be responsible. The chain carries TRBV6-4 and TRBJ2-3; 7 nucleotides agree with TRBD1. This CDR3 comprises 16 residues. Germline V gene sequence: CDR1 MRHNA, CDR2 SNTAGT. CDR3 DNA: TGTGCCAGCAGTGAAGGGGGACAGAGTAACACAGATACGCGGTATTTT. Protein product: CASSEGGQSNTDTRYF.

The CDR3 protein is CASSEAHPRLEQYF. In DNA, the CDR3 is TGTGCCAGCAGTGAAGCGCATCCTAGGCTCGAGCAGTACTTC. The gene calls are TRBV2 and TRBJ2-7; D gene unclear. V was cut by 0 bases and J by 6 bases, with 12 bases left in between. Germline V gives CDR1 SNHLY, CDR2 FYNNEI. The CDR3 totals 14 residues.

The chain couples TRBV4-2 to TRBJ1-2; possible D gene TRBD1, 5 bases. Germline CDR1 is LGHNA and CDR2 is YNFKEQ. There are 16 residues in the CDR3. V was clipped by 1 base and J by 5 bases, with 17 bases between them. The CDR3 DNA is TGTGCCAGCAGCCAAGGGGTGGGGACGTCATTATATGGCTACACCTTC. As protein: CASSQGVGTSLYGYTF.

This chain connects TRBV4-3 to TRBJ2-6, with D tentatively TRBD1 (5 bases). The CDR3 extends over 21 amino acids. Trimming pared 0 bases from V and 2 bases from J, leaving 23 bases between. Germline-derived CDR1 and CDR2 are LGHNA and YSLEER. The CDR3 DNA is TGCGCCAGCAGCCAAGATCTAGGGGCGTCGCTCCCCTCCACTGGGGCCAACGTCCTGACTTTC. Translation: CASSQDLGASLPSTGANVLTF.

The V call is TRBV7-2, the J call TRBJ2-7, with TRBD1 as a possible D gene (6 bases). The CDR3 is made up of 13 amino acids. V was shortened by 5 bases and J by 9 bases, with 17 bases between the two germline ends. In germline, CDR1 is SGHTA, CDR2 FQGNSA. The CDR3 DNA is TGTGCCAGCAGCGAACAACAGGGTCGGGCGCAGTACTTC. The encoded protein is CASSEQQGRAQYF.

The V call is TRBV4-3, the J call TRBJ2-1, with 9 bases identical to TRBD2. Germline V gene data show CDR1 as LGHNA and CDR2 as YSLEER. There are 17 residues in the CDR3. J lost 4 bases, V lost 2 bases, and 9 bases had no gene match. CDR3 loop: CASSQHLAGRRYNEQFF. DNA for the CDR3: TGCGCCAGCAGCCAACATCTAGCGGGACGAAGGTACAATGAGCAGTTCTTC.